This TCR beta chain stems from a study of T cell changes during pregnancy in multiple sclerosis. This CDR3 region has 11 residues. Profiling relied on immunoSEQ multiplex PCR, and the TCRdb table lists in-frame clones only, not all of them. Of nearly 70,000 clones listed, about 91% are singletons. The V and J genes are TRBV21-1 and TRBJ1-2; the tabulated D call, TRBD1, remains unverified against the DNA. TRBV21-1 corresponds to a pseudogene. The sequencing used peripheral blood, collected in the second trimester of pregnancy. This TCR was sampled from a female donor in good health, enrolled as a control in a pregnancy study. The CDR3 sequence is CGDRANYGYTF. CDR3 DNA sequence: TGTGGGGACAGGGCTAACTATGGCTACACCTTC.